This T cell receptor beta chain derives from a study of T-cell reconstitution after alpha-beta-depleted transplantation in children. This clonotype was picked up many times. Preparation of the TCRbeta library was carried out with unique molecular identifiers. TCRdb independently ran MiXCR on the PCR reads; one entry per CDR3 protein. The sample yields about 300,000 distinct CDR3 sequences, roughly a tenth seen once. V dropped 0 bases and J dropped 2 bases, with 9 bases sitting between them. Germline CDR1 is SGHRS and CDR2 is YFSETQ. The CDR3 loop spans 14 amino acids. The receptor was derived from a boy younger than two with acute myeloid leukemia, due to receive a stem cell transplant. The material sequenced was PBMCs, taken before TCRalphabeta/CD19-depleted stem cell transplant. The chain is built from TRBV5-1 and TRBJ2-7; TRBD1 is a possible D gene (6 bases). CDR3 residues: CASSLEGHPYEQYF. The CDR3 nucleotides read TGCGCCAGCAGCTTGGAGGGACACCCCTACGAGCAGTACTTC.